Shown below are 29 T cell receptor beta chains from a single sample sequenced in a study of cytotoxic CD8 clonotypes in ibrutinib-treated CLL (dated by TCRdb to the early 2020s). The library was obtained by the immunoSEQ multiplex PCR assay. Here the immuneACCESS table is served through TCRdb, limited to in-frame sequences with V and J called. Missing clones are a known gap in these copies; in checked studies unresolved V genes cover under half, and the rest lacks a known reason. The sample records about 300,000 clones, roughly 67% of which are singletons. The top ten clonotypes cover roughly 6.7% of the sample. Specimen: PBMCs, collected after 36 months of ibrutinib treatment. All receptors derive from a human donor with chronic lymphocytic leukemia.

The chain is built from TRBV4-2 and TRBJ2-3; TRBD2 aligns across 11 bases. This CDR3 region has 18 residues. Trimming removed 0 bases from V and 4 bases from J; junction bases left unmatched: 9. The germline CDR1 and CDR2 sequences are LGHNA and YNFKEQ. Here the CDR3 reads CASSQDLRLAGLPDTQYF. In nucleotides, the CDR3 is TGTGCCAGCAGCCAAGATCTCCGACTAGCGGGACTCCCAGATACGCAGTATTTT.

J is TRBJ1-5 and V is TRBV5-4; tentative D call: TRBD1 (5 bases). The germline CDR1 and CDR2 sequences are SGHNT and YYREEE (reference sequence). V was pared by 0 bases and J by 5 bases, with 15 bases between. This CDR3 has 16 residues. CDR3 nucleotide sequence: TGTGCCAGCAGCTTGGCCGGGGGAAGGCGGGATCAGCCCCAGCATTTT. Translating gives CASSLAGGRRDQPQHF.

The J gene is TRBJ2-1, the V gene TRBV4-3, with a possible D match to TRBD1 (5 bases). CDR1 and CDR2 (germline): LGHNA, YSLEER. With 4 bases removed from V and 3 bases from J, the gap between germline ends came to 10 bases. The CDR3 totals 14 residues. This CDR3 reads CASSRRGSYNEQFF. CDR3 bases: TGCGCCAGCAGCCGAAGGGGCAGCTACAATGAGCAGTTCTTC.

This chain links TRBV14 with TRBJ1-2; D remains unclear. The germline V gene encodes CDR1 SGHDN and CDR2 FVKESK. This CDR3 comprises 15 residues. Between the trimmed V and J ends, which lost 0 bases and 0 bases, there was a span of 8 bases. CDR3 in amino acids: CASSQDQVSNYGYTF. The DNA of the CDR3 is TGTGCCAGCAGCCAAGATCAGGTTTCTAACTATGGCTACACCTTC.

With regard to this clone: This CDR3 is also generated by other DNA sequences in the sample. This sequence joins TRBV19 and TRBJ2-1, with D possibly being TRBD1 or TRBD2 (5 bases each). The V end was cut by 3 bases, the J end by 0 bases, with 9 bases between. Germline loops: CDR1 LNHDA, CDR2 SQIVND (reference sequence). The CDR3 has 15 amino acids. CDR3 residues: CASSILGTSYNEQFF. CDR3 nucleotides: TGTGCCAGTAGTATCCTAGGGACCTCCTACAATGAGCAGTTCTTC.

The chain uses TRBV9 and TRBJ2-7; 9 nucleotides line up with TRBD1. Germline lookup yields CDR1 SGDLS and CDR2 YYNGEE. The length of the CDR3 is 15 residues. Trimming took 0 bases from V and 1 from J; bases not matched to a gene: 2. The CDR3 loop is CASSVAGTGSYEQYF. CDR3 sequence (DNA): TGTGCCAGCAGCGTAGCAGGGACAGGGTCCTACGAGCAGTACTTC.

This chain uses TRBV28 with TRBJ1-2; 8 nucleotides line up with TRBD1. Per germline, CDR1 MDHEN and CDR2 SYDVKM. The V gene end was trimmed by 7 bases and the J gene end by 3 bases; junction bases not matched to a gene: 13. CDR3 length: 16 residues. The CDR3 spells CASTRARGQVHYGYTF. Here the CDR3 DNA reads TGTGCCAGCACCAGAGCCAGGGGGCAAGTTCACTATGGCTACACCTTC.

V and J are TRBV11-3 and TRBJ2-1, with D perhaps TRBD1 (6 bases). The CDR3 has 13 amino acids. Germline V gene lookup returns CDR1 SGHNT and CDR2 YENEEA. Trimming took 5 bases from V and 11 from J, leaving 16 bases between them. The CDR3 region is CASSATLGDKQFF. The CDR3 region has the DNA TGTGCCAGCAGCGCAACGTTGGGGGACAAGCAGTTCTTC.

V and J are TRBV5-1 and TRBJ2-3, with a weak D call TRBD2 (6 bases). The germline V and J ends were trimmed by 3 bases and 0 bases, with 11 bases remaining between them. CDR3 length equals 15 residues. CDR1 is SGHRS, CDR2 YFSETQ, per germline. CDR3 in DNA: TGCGCCAGCAGCTCAACTAGCTCCAGCACAGATACGCAGTATTTT. Protein sequence: CASSSTSSSTDTQYF.

The chain recombines TRBV2 with TRBJ2-5; 8 bases match TRBD1. The CDR3 loop spans 13 amino acids. The trim removed 6 bases at V and 3 bases at J, leaving 3 bases unmatched. CDR1 and CDR2 (germline): SNHLY, FYNNEI. CDR3 region: CASRPTGEETQYF. As DNA, the CDR3 is TGTGCCAGCAGACCGACAGGGGAAGAGACCCAGTACTTC. Using reference TRBV2 and TRBJ2-5 for the parts outside the CDR3, the full variable domain is EPEVTQTPSHQVTQMGQEVILRCVPISNHLYFYWYRQILGQKVEFLVSFYNNEISEKSEIFDDQFSVERPDGSNFTLKIRSTKLEDSAMYFCASRPTGEETQYFGPGTRLLVL.

The rearrangement links TRBV29-1 to TRBJ1-1, with 8 bases matching TRBD1. The germline CDR1 and CDR2 sequences are SQVTM and ANQGSEA. Trimming removed 7 bases from V and 4 bases from J; junction bases left unmatched: 8. This CDR3 is built from 13 residues. Here the CDR3 DNA reads TGCAGCGCCCACAGGGGGGGAAGCACTGAAGCTTTCTTT. Translation gives CSAHRGGSTEAFF. Full variable domain (remainder filled in from reference TRBV29-1 and TRBJ1-1): SAVISQKPSRDICQRGTSLTIQCQVDSQVTMMFWYRQQPGQSLTLIATANQGSEATYESGFVIDKFPISRPNLTFSTLTVSNMSPEDSSIYLCSAHRGGSTEAFFGQGTRLTVV.

The chain couples TRBV7-8 to TRBJ2-2; D may be TRBD1 (6 bases). CDR1 SGHVS and CDR2 FQNEAQ come from the germline V gene. The CDR3 consists of 16 residues. The ends were cut back, 5 bases at V and 6 bases at J, with 19 bases in the middle. CDR3 sequence reads: CASSPPGALRSGELFF. CDR3 DNA: TGTGCCAGCAGCCCTCCAGGGGCCCTCCGGTCCGGGGAGCTGTTTTTT.

This rearrangement joins TRBV29-1 to TRBJ2-1, with D possibly TRBD2 on 6 matching bases. The length of the CDR3 is 15 residues. Deletions cut 7 bases from V and 4 bases from J, with 20 bases between. Germline lookup yields CDR1 SQVTM and CDR2 ANQGSEA. The CDR3 loop reads CSAIAGGALYNEQFF. CDR3 DNA: TGCAGCGCCATCGCCGGCGGGGCCCTTTACAATGAGCAGTTCTTC.

The J gene is TRBJ1-3, the V gene TRBV5-1, with TRBD1 matching over 8 bases. Germline V gives CDR1 SGHRS, CDR2 YFSETQ. The CDR3 covers 15 residues. After removal of 0 bases from V and 2 bases from J, the junction contained 1 base not matched to a gene. The DNA of the CDR3 is TGCGCCAGCAGCTTGGCGGACAGGGCTGGAAACACCATATATTTT. It encodes CASSLADRAGNTIYF.

This chain connects TRBV28 to TRBJ1-2, with unresolved D. Germline CDR1 is MDHEN and CDR2 is SYDVKM. Trimming left V 1 base short and J 8 bases short, with 14 bases between. The CDR3 is made up of 14 amino acids. In DNA form, the CDR3 reads TGTGCCAGCAGTTTATCGGGCGCCCTAGGCGGCTACACCTTC. Amino acids: CASSLSGALGGYTF.

The chain carries TRBV18 and TRBJ2-5; D assignment may be TRBD1 or TRBD2 (6 bases each). V was pared by 3 bases and J by 5 bases, with 10 bases between. Germline V gives CDR1 KGHSH, CDR2 LQKENI. The CDR3 loop spans 13 amino acids. Here the CDR3 DNA reads TGTGCCAGCTCACCGAGGGGGGTGGAGACCCAGTACTTC. Its protein is CASSPRGVETQYF. Full variable domain (missing parts from reference TRBV18 and TRBJ2-5): NAGVMQNPRHLVRRRGQEARLRCSPMKGHSHVYWYRQLPEEGLKFMVYLQKENIIDESGMPKERFSAEFPKEGPSILRIQQVVRGDSAAYFCASSPRGVETQYFGPGTRLLVL.

The V gene is TRBV5-1, the J gene TRBJ2-7, with D possibly matching TRBD2 (7 bases). V lost 1 base and J 4 bases, leaving 12 bases between the germline ends. The germline V gene has CDR1 SGHRS and CDR2 YFSETQ. This CDR3 is 14 amino acids long. CDR3 sequence: CASSLRGATYEQYF. Written as DNA, the CDR3 is TGCGCCAGCAGCTTGCGGGGGGCTACGTACGAGCAGTACTTC.

This clone was counted between two and nine times. The genes are TRBV4-2 and TRBJ1-2; no clear D gene. The V end was cut by 6 bases, the J end by 5 bases, with 22 bases between. Germline V gene sequence: CDR1 LGHNA, CDR2 YNFKEQ. The CDR3 is 16 residues long. CDR3 nucleotide sequence: TGTGCCAGCAGTCACGACCATCAGACCGTGTCATATGGCTACACCTTC. Its translation is CASSHDHQTVSYGYTF.

The rearrangement links TRBV29-1 to TRBJ1-3, with D maybe TRBD1 (6 bases). Trimming cost V 7 bases and J 4 bases, with 8 bases left between them. CDR1 and CDR2 (germline): SQVTM, ANQGSEA. The CDR3 length is 11 residues. The CDR3: CSAQGGNTIYF. The CDR3 DNA is TGCAGCGCGCAGGGGGGAAACACCATATATTTT.

V gene TRBV7-9 combines with J gene TRBJ2-4; D is possibly TRBD2 (5 bases). The CDR3 extends over 16 amino acids. Trimming took 4 bases from V and 0 from J, leaving 13 bases between them. The germline CDR1 and CDR2 sequences are SEHNR and FQNEAQ (reference sequence). The CDR3: CASSSIGLIAKNIQYF. CDR3 bases: TGTGCCAGCAGCTCGATCGGACTGATAGCCAAAAACATTCAGTACTTC.

The chain uses TRBV5-1 and TRBJ1-6; perhaps TRBD1 as D (6 bases). V was cut by 1 base and J by 3 bases, with 11 bases left in between. Germline loops: CDR1 SGHRS, CDR2 YFSETQ. The CDR3 runs 16 residues. CDR3 in amino acids: CASSLSPQGYNSPLHF. The CDR3 bases are TGCGCCAGCAGCTTGTCCCCACAGGGCTATAATTCACCCCTCCACTTT.

The chain is built from TRBV29-1 and TRBJ2-7; 10 nucleotides align to TRBD1. V lost 3 bases to trimming and J lost 3 bases; unmatched junction nucleotides: 11. The germline gives CDR1 SQVTM, CDR2 ANQGSEA. This CDR3 spans 16 amino acids. The chain's CDR3 is CSVDHSGTGASYEQYF. For the CDR3, the DNA is TGCAGCGTTGACCATTCCGGGACAGGGGCAAGCTACGAGCAGTACTTC.

The rearrangement joins TRBV4-1 to TRBJ1-1, with 12 bases fitting TRBD1. CDR1 and CDR2 (germline): MGHRA, YSYEKL. The CDR3 has 19 amino acids. Trimming at V came to 4 bases and at J to 0 bases, leaving 12 bases not matched to a gene. The CDR3 region has the DNA TGCGCCAGCAGCCGTCCATCCGGGACAGGGGGCTCCATGAACACTGAAGCTTTCTTT. Protein sequence: CASSRPSGTGGSMNTEAFF.

The chain carries TRBV29-1 and TRBJ1-2; no clear D. Trimming took 6 bases from V and 4 from J, leaving 18 bases between them. The CDR3 is 14 amino acids. Germline values: CDR1 SQVTM, CDR2 ANQGSEA. CDR3 protein: CSVFSRTSGYGYTF. The CDR3, as DNA: TGCAGCGTATTCTCCAGGACCTCCGGCTATGGCTACACCTTC.

The chain joins TRBV29-1 to TRBJ1-6; weak D call: TRBD1 (5 bases). Per the germline V gene, CDR1 is SQVTM and CDR2 is ANQGSEA. Between the trimmed V and J ends, which lost 5 bases and 4 bases, there was a span of 21 bases. The CDR3 covers 17 residues. CDR3 sequence reads: CSVRRTGNRRYNSPLHF. CDR3 in DNA: TGCAGCGTTCGACGTACAGGAAATCGGAGATATAATTCACCCCTCCACTTT.

The chain employs TRBV23-1 and TRBJ1-5; TRBD1 is a possible D gene (5 bases). TRBV23-1 falls under the ORF class, with uncertain function. The CDR3 has 16 amino acids. The germline V and J ends were trimmed by 1 base and 4 bases, with 14 bases remaining between them. For the CDR3, the DNA is TGCGCCAGCAGTCAATACTGTAACAGGCCTAATCAGCCCCAGCATTTT. It specifies CASSQYCNRPNQPQHF.

Points on this clone: One end of the junction is discordant with germline, which a read error may explain. The rearrangement joins TRBV29-1 to TRBJ2-7, with TRBD1 identical over 9 bases. The germline CDR1 and CDR2 sequences are SQVTM and ANQGSEA. The CDR3 loop spans 14 amino acids. This CDR3 is CSVEGGDRVYEQYF. CDR3 DNA: TGCAGCGTCGAAGGAGGGGACAGGGTCTACGAGCAGTACTTC.

This clone was observed a handful of times. The V gene is TRBV9, the J gene TRBJ2-1; no clear D gene. The ends were cut back, 2 bases at V and 3 bases at J, with 9 bases in the middle. This CDR3 has 14 residues. Germline V gene data show CDR1 as SGDLS and CDR2 as YYNGEE. The CDR3 nucleotides read TGTGCCAGCAGCGTTGGGGAAAGCTACAATGAGCAGTTCTTC. Protein product: CASSVGESYNEQFF.

This clone has only a few counts. The chain employs TRBV7-3 and TRBJ2-3; 10 nucleotides match TRBD2. V shed 4 bases, J shed 0 bases, and the junction held 10 bases outside the gene matches. CDR1 is SGHTA and CDR2 is FQGTGA in the germline V gene. The CDR3 extends over 18 amino acids. The CDR3 region is CASSSQREGLYSTDTQYF. CDR3 bases: TGTGCCAGCAGCTCACAGCGGGAGGGCCTCTATAGCACAGATACGCAGTATTTT.